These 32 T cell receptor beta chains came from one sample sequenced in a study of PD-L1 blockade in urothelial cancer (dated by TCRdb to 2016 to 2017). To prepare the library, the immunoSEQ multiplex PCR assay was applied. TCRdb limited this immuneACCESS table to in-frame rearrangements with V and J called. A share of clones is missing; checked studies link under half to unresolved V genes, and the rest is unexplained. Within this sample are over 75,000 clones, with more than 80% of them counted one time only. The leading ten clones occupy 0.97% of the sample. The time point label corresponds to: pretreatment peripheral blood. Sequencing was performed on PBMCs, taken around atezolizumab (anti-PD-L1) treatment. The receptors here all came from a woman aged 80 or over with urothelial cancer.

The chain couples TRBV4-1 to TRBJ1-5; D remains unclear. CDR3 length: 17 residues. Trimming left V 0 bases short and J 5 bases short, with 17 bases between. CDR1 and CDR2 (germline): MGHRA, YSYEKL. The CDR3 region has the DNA TGCGCCAGCAGCCAAGATGGCAGCCCCCACGGGGATCAGCCCCAGCATTTT. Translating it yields CASSQDGSPHGDQPQHF.

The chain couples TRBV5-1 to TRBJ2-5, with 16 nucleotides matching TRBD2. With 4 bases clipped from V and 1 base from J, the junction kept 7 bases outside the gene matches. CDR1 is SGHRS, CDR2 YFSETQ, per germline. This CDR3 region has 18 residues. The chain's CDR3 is CASSLGTSGRAPQETQYF. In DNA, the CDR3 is TGCGCCAGCAGCCTTGGGACTAGCGGGAGGGCCCCCCAAGAGACCCAGTACTTC.

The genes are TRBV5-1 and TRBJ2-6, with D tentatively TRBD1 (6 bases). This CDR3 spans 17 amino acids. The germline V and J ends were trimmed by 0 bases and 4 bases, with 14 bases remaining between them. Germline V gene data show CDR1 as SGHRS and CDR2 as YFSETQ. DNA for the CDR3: TGCGCCAGCAGCTTGGAGGGGGATACGACCGGGGCCAACGTCCTGACTTTC. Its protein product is CASSLEGDTTGANVLTF. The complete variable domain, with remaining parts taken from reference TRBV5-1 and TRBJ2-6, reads KAGVTQTPRYLIKTRGQQVTLSCSPISGHRSVSWYQQTPGQGLQFLFEYFSETQRNKGNFPGRFSGRQFSNSRSEMNVSTLELGDSALYLCASSLEGDTTGANVLTFGAGSRLTVL.

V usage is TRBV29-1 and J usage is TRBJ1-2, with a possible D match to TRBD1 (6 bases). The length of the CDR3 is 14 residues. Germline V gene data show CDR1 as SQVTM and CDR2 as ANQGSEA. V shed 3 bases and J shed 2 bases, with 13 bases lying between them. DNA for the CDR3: TGCAGCGTTGACGGTGCGGGGGCGAACTATGGCTACACCTTC. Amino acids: CSVDGAGANYGYTF.

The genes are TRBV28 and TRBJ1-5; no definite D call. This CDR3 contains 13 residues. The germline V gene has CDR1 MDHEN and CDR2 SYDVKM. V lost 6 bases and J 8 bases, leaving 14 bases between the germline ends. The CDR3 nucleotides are TGTGCCAGCAGGTCGGTGGGCCAGGAGCCCCAGCATTTT. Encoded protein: CASRSVGQEPQHF.

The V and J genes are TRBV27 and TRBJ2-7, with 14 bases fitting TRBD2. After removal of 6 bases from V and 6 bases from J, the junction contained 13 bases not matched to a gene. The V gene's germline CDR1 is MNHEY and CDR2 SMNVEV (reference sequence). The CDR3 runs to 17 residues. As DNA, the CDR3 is TGTGCCAGCAGCTCTTGGGGGGGACTAGCGGGAGTTAGCGAGCAGTACTTC. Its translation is CASSSWGGLAGVSEQYF.

CDR3 in DNA: TGTGCCAGCACCCTGGGGAGCCCTGGAAACACCATATATTTT. The encoded protein is CASTLGSPGNTIYF. This chain uses TRBV28 with TRBJ1-3; D ambiguous. Trimming stripped 7 bases from V and 2 bases from J, with 12 bases between. From germline, CDR1 is MDHEN and CDR2 SYDVKM. CDR3 size: 14 residues.

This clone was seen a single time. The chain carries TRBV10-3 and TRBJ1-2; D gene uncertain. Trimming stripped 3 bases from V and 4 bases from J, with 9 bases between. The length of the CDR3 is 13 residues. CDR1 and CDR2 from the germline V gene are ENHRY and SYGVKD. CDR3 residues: CAISDHSIYGYTF. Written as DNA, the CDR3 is TGTGCCATCAGTGACCATTCCATCTATGGCTACACCTTC.

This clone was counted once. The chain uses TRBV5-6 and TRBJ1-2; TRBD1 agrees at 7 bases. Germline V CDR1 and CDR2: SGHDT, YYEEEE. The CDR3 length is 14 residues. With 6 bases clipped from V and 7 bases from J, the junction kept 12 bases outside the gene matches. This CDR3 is CASTIQGEVTGYTF. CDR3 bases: TGTGCCAGCACCATTCAGGGGGAGGTGACTGGCTACACCTTC.

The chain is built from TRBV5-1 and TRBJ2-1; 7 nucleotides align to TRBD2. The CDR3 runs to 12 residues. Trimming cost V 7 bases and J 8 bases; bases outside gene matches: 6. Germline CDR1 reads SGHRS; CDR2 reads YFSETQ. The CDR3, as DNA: TGCGCCAGCTCCTGGGGGGGGGATGAGCAGTTCTTC. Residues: CASSWGGDEQFF.

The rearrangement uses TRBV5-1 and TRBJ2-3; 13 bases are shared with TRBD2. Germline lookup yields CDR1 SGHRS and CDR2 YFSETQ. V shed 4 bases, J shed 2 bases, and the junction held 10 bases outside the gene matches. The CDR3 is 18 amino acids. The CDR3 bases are TGCGCCAGCAGCCCAGGACTAGCGGGAGTTAGGGTCACAGATACGCAGTATTTT. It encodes CASSPGLAGVRVTDTQYF.

The CDR3 nucleotides are TGTGCCAGCAGTAAGATTGACAGGGTTCCAGAGACCCAGTACTTC. Amino acids: CASSKIDRVPETQYF. The gene calls are TRBV28 and TRBJ2-5, with 7 bases that match TRBD1. This CDR3 contains 15 residues. Per the germline V gene, CDR1 is MDHEN and CDR2 is SYDVKM. Trimming at V came to 5 bases and at J to 4 bases, leaving 10 bases not matched to a gene.

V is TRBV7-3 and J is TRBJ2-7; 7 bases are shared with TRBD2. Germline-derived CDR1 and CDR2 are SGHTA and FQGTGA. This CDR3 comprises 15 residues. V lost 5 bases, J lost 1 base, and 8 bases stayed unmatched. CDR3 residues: CASSPREADSYEQYF. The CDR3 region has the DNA TGTGCCAGCAGCCCTCGGGAGGCGGATTCCTACGAGCAGTACTTC.

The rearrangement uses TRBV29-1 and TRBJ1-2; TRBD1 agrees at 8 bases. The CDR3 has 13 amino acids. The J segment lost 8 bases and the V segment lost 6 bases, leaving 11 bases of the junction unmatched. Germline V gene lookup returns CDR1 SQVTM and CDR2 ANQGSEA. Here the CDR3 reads CSVKPGGSHGYTF. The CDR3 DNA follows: TGCAGCGTCAAGCCAGGGGGCTCCCACGGCTACACCTTC.

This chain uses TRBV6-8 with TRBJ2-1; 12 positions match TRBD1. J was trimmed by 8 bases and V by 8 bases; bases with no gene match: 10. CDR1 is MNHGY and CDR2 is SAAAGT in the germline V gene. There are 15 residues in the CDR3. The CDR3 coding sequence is TGTGCCAGCCGAAGGGGACAGGGGGCGCGCGATGAGCAGTTCTTC. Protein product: CASRRGQGARDEQFF.

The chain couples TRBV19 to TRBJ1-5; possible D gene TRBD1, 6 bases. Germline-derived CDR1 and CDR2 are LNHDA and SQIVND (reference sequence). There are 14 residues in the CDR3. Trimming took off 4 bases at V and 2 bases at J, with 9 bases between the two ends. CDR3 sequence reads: CASSTRGRNQPQHF. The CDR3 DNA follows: TGTGCCAGTAGTACCAGGGGACGCAATCAGCCCCAGCATTTT.

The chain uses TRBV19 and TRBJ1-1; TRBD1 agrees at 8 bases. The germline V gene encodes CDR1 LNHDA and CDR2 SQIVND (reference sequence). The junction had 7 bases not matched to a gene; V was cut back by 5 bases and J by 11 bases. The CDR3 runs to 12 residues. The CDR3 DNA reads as TGTGCCAGTAGTGCCGACAGGGGTTGGGCTTTCTTT. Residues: CASSADRGWAFF.

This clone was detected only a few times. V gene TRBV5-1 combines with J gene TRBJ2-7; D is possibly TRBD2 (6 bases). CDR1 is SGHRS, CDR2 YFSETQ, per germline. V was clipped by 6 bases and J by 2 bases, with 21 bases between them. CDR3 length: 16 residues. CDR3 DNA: TGCGCCAGCAACCTAGCTTCGGGGAGGCCCACCTACGAGCAGTACTTC. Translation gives CASNLASGRPTYEQYF.

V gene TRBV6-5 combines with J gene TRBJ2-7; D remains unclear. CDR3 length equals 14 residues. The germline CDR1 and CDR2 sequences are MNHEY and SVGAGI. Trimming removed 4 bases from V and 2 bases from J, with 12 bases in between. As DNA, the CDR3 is TGTGCCAGCAGTTCCACTGACACCCCCTACGAGCAGTACTTC. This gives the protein CASSSTDTPYEQYF.

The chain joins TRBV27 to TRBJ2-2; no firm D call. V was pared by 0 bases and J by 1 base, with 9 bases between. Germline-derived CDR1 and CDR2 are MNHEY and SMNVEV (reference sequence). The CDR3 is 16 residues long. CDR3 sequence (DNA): TGTGCCAGCAGTTTATCTCCCGGTTTGAACACCGGGGAGCTGTTTTTT. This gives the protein CASSLSPGLNTGELFF.

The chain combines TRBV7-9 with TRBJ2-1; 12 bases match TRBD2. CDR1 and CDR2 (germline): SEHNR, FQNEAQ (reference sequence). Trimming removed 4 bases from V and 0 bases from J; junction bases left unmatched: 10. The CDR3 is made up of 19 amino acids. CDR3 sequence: CASSSPRTSGESSYNEQFF. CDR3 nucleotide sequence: TGTGCCAGCAGCTCTCCGAGGACTAGCGGGGAAAGCTCCTACAATGAGCAGTTCTTC.

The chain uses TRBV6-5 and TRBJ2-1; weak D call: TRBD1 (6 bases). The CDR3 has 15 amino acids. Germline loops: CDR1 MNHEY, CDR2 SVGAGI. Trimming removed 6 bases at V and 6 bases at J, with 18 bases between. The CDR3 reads CASSPLGGVFNEQFF. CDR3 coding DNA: TGTGCCAGCAGCCCCCTAGGGGGAGTCTTCAATGAGCAGTTCTTC.

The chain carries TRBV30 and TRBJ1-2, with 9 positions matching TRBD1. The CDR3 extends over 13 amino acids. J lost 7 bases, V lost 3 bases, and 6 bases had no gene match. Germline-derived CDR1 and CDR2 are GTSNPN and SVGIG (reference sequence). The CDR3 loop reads CAWSHLQGAGYTF. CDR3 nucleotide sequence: TGTGCCTGGAGCCACCTACAGGGGGCTGGCTACACCTTC.

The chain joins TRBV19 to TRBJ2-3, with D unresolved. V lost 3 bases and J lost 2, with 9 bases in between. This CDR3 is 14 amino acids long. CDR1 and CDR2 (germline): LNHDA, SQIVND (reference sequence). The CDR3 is CASSIRRDTDTQYF. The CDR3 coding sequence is TGTGCCAGTAGTATCCGGAGAGACACAGATACGCAGTATTTT.

CDR3 coding DNA: TGTGCCAGCAGCCTACAGGGGGCTGGAAACACCATATATTTT. Its protein product is CASSLQGAGNTIYF. This chain joins TRBV28 and TRBJ1-3; 8 bases fit TRBD1. The length of the CDR3 is 14 residues. CDR1 and CDR2 (germline): MDHEN, SYDVKM. V lost 6 bases and J lost 2; bases outside the gene matches: 3. The entire variable domain, with the rest obtained from reference TRBV28 and TRBJ1-3, is as follows: DVKVTQSSRYLVKRTGEKVFLECVQDMDHENMFWYRQDPGLGLRLIYFSYDVKMKEKGDIPEGYSVSREKKERFSLILESASTNQTSMYLCASSLQGAGNTIYFGEGSWLTVV.

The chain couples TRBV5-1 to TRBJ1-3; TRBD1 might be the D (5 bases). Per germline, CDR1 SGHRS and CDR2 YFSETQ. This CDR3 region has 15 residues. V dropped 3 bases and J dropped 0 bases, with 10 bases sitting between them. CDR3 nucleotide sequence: TGCGCCAGCAGCTCCCAGGGTGCCTCTGGAAACACCATATATTTT. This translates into CASSSQGASGNTIYF.

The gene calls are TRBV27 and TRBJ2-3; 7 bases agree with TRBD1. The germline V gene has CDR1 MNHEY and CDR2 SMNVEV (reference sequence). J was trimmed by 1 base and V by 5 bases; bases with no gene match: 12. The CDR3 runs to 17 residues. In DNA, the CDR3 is TGTGCCAGCAGTCACATGACAGGGACGTTTGGCACAGATACGCAGTATTTT. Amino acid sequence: CASSHMTGTFGTDTQYF.

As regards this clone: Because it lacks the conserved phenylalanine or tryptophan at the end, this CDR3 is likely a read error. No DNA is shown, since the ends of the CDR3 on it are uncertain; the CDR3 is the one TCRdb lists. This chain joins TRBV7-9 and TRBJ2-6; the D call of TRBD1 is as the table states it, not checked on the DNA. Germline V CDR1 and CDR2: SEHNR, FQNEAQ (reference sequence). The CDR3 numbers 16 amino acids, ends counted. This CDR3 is CASSPPGSGANVLTFG.

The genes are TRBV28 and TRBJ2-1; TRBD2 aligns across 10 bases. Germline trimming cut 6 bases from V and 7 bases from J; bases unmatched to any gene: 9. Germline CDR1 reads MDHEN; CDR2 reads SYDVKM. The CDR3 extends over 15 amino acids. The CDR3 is CASRTPSGSQNEQFF. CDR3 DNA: TGTGCCAGCAGGACCCCTAGCGGGAGTCAGAATGAGCAGTTCTTC.

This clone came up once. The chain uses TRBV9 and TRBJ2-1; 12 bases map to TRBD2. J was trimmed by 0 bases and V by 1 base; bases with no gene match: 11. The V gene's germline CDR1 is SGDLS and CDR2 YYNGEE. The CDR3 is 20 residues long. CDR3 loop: CASSVFEGRTSGASYNEQFF. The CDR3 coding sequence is TGTGCCAGCAGCGTATTTGAAGGGAGGACTAGCGGGGCCTCCTACAATGAGCAGTTCTTC.

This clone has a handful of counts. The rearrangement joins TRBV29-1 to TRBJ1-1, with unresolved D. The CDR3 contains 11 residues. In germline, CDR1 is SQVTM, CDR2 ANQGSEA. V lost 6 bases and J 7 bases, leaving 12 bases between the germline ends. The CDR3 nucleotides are TGCAGCGTGGGGAAGAGCGGTGAAGCTTTCTTT. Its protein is CSVGKSGEAFF.

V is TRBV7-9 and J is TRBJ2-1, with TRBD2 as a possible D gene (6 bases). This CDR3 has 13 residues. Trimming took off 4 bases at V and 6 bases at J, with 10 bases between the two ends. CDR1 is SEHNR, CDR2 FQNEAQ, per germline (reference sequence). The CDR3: CASSSGVANEQFF. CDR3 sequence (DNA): TGTGCCAGCAGCTCGGGAGTCGCCAATGAGCAGTTCTTC.